The following is a T cell receptor (beta chain) sequence with its context. Its antigen is unidentified. This record comes from a study of cytomegalovirus exposure and HLA in healthy donors. Only in-frame clones appear in the TCRdb table, and some are missing; sequencing was by immunoSEQ multiplex PCR. The table has fewer than 150,000 clones, roughly 88% seen once; the top ten hold about 1.8%. Study-wide results and caveats: Within the 120 or so validation repertoires, first-cohort TCR clusters tended to co-occur, according to a later analysis.

Sequenced sample: PBMCs. The TCR originated in a man between 18 and 35 years old in good health and CMV-seronegative.

The DNA for the CDR3 is TGCAGCGTCCGCGTCCTAGCGGGAGAATACGAGCAGTACTTC. As protein: CSVRVLAGEYEQYF. This sequence joins TRBV29-1 and TRBJ2-7; 10 positions agree with TRBD2. The V gene end was trimmed by 6 bases and the J gene end by 4 bases; junction bases not matched to a gene: 9. The CDR3 is 14 residues long. Germline CDR1 SQVTM, CDR2 ANQGSEA.